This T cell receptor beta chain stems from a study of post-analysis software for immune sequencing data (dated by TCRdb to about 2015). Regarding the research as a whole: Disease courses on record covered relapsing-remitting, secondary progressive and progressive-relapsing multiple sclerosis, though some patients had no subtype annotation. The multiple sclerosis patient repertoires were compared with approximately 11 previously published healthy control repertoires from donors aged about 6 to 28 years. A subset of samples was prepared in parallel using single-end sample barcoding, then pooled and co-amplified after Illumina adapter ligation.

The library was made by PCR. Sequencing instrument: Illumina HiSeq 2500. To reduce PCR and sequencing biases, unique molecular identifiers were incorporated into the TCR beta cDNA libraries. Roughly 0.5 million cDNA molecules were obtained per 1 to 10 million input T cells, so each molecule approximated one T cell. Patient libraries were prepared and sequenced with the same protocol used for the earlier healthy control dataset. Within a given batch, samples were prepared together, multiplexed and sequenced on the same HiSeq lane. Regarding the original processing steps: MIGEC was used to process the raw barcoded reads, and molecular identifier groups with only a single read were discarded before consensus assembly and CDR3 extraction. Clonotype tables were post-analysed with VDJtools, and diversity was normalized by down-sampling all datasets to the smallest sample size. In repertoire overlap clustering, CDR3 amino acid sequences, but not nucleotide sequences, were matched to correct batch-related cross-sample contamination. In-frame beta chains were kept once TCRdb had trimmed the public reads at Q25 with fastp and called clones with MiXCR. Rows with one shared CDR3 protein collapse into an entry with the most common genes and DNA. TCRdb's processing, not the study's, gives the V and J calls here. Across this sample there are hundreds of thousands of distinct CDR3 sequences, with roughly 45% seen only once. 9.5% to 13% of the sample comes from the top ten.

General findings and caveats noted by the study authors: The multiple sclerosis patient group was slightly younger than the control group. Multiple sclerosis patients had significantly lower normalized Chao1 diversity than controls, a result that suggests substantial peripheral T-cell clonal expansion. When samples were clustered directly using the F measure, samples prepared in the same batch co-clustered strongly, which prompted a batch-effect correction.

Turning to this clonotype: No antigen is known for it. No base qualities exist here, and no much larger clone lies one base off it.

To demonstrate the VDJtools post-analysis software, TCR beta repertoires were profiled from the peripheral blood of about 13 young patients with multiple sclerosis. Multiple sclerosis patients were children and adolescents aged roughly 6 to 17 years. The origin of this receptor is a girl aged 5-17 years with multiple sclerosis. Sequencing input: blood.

The CDR3 region reads CASTRDNSYNEQFF. The nucleotides read TGCGCCAGCACAAGGGACAACTCCTACAATGAGCAGTTCTTC. The V and J genes are TRBV5-1 and TRBJ2-1, and possibly TRBD1, on 6 matching bases. CDR1 and CDR2 were assigned from the germline V gene as SGHRS and YFSETQ. V is reduced by 6 bases and J by 0 bases, leaving a spacing of 10 bases between them. The CDR3 covers 14 residues, taking in both the cysteine and the phenylalanine. Of the read, only the CDR3 DNA is kept; its 42 bases are in frame from base 1.